This is a list of T cell receptor beta chains from one sample in a study of CD8+CD57+ T cells in acquired aplastic anemia. TCRdb re-analysed the reads in MiXCR, keeping a single row per CDR3 protein. The table shows about half a million distinct CDR3 sequences, with more than 25% occurring only once. The specimen sequenced was sorted CD4+, CD8+, or CD8+CD57+ T cells (not recorded which) from PBMCs. The receptors come from a human donor with aplastic anemia. Both conserved end residues are trimmed from each CDR3. Clone size is shown for a subset of rows, as once, few, many or a class of expanded clone.

abundance: -; j_gene: TRBJ1-2; v_gene: TRBV10-3; CDR3aa: AISNRGYT
abundance: -; j_gene: TRBJ2-1; v_gene: TRBV25-1; CDR3aa: ASSDTSGIRLYNEQF
abundance: many; j_gene: TRBJ1-6; v_gene: TRBV7-6; CDR3aa: ASSPDRANSPLH
abundance: -; j_gene: TRBJ2-7; v_gene: TRBV4-1; CDR3aa: ASSREPGYYEQY
abundance: many; j_gene: TRBJ2-6; v_gene: TRBV29-1; CDR3aa: SVAFSGANVLT
abundance: many; j_gene: TRBJ2-7; v_gene: TRBV7-9; CDR3aa: ASSYGRVYEQY
abundance: -; j_gene: TRBJ1-2; v_gene: TRBV10-1; CDR3aa: ASSDRGRGGYT
abundance: few; j_gene: TRBJ1-6; v_gene: TRBV7-3; CDR3aa: ASSSMTLENSPLH
abundance: many; j_gene: TRBJ1-5; v_gene: TRBV19; CDR3aa: ASSPRRGAGQPQH
abundance: few; j_gene: TRBJ2-2; v_gene: TRBV11-1; CDR3aa: ASSLAGGADTGELF
abundance: -; j_gene: TRBJ1-5; v_gene: TRBV7-8; CDR3aa: ASSGRPATLCSNQPQH
abundance: many; j_gene: TRBJ2-7; v_gene: TRBV12-3/TRBV12-4; CDR3aa: ASSLIPDYEQY
abundance: -; j_gene: TRBJ1-5; v_gene: TRBV10-3; CDR3aa: AISGSGTLFQPQH
abundance: -; j_gene: TRBJ1-4; v_gene: TRBV5-1; CDR3aa: ASSDDSGGPGEKLF